This T cell receptor (beta chain) was documented in a study of beta chain bispecific antibodies for T cell cancers. Study in general: Surface TRBV12 (TRBV12-3) was on Jurkat, TRBV5-5 on HPB-ALL. Study-wide findings and caveats: Most targeted TRBV signal came from the leukemia cell line cells, not normal T cells.

Germline assignment: CDR1 SEHNR and CDR2 FQNEAQ (reference sequence). Losses at the gene ends were 4 bases for V and 0 bases for J; bases not matched to a gene: 0. CDR3 length: 14 amino acids. This clonotype was counted ten times or more. Antigen: not known. Libraries carried unique molecular identifiers used for clonotype counts. TCRdb fed the 5' RACE reads into MiXCR, producing one record per CDR3 protein. The table lists 15,000 to 20,000 distinct CDR3 sequences, less than 2.5% of them singletons, with less than 8.5% in the top ten. Expansion lasted 3 days, with either anti-CD3 antibody OKT3 or CD3/CD28 beads. Around 5 x 10^4 normal T cells were cocultured with around 5 x 10^4 target cells and bispecific antibody.

The chain links TRBV7-9 to TRBJ2-1, with 7 bases aligning to TRBD2. The specimen sequenced was healthy donor T cells cultured with leukemia cells. The origin of this receptor is a human donor in good health. Some clones in this sample may be carry-over from other donors' samples. CDR3 coding DNA: TGTGCCAGCAGCTGGGGGGGCTCCTACAATGAGCAGTTCTTC. This gives the protein CASSWGGSYNEQFF.